The rows below give T cell receptor beta chains drawn from one sample of a study of shared clonotypes between healthy human individuals. The repertoire was sequenced with immunoSEQ multiplex PCR; TCRdb's copy has only in-frame clones and lacks some. The table has about 1,900,000 clones, around 96% seen once. Sequencing used naive CD8+ T cells sorted from blood. These receptors all stem from a man between 18 and 35 years old in good health. CDR3s include the opening cysteine and the closing phenylalanine or tryptophan. Fields, in order: V gene, J gene, D gene, clone size, CDR3 DNA, CDR3 protein. A D gene is named only where the DNA matches it firmly. For some rows the clone size is stated as once, few or many, or as a class when expanded; others skip it.

TRBV13	TRBJ2-5	TRBD1	once	TGTGCCAGCAGCCTCACAGGGGGCCGGGAGACCCAGTACTTC	CASSLTGGRETQYF
TRBV19	TRBJ2-1	TRBD1	-	TGTGCCAGTAGGGCCGACAGGGAAAGCTCCTACAATGAGCAGTTCTTC	CASRADRESSYNEQFF
TRBV9	TRBJ1-1	-	-	TGTGCCAGCAGCGTAGCCAGTGTGAACACTGAAGCTTTCTTT	CASSVASVNTEAFF
TRBV19	TRBJ2-7	-	-	TGTGCCAGTAGTATGGAGGCGGAAAGCTCCTACGAGCAGTACTTC	CASSMEAESSYEQYF
TRBV4-3	TRBJ1-2	-	-	TGCGCCAGCAGCCAAGATGGGGTGGGTGGCTACACCTTC	CASSQDGVGGYTF
TRBV19	TRBJ2-5	TRBD2	-	TGTGCCAGTAGTTCCCTGGGAGGGCCGGAGACCCAGTACTTC	CASSSLGGPETQYF
TRBV2	TRBJ2-3	-	-	TGTGCCAGCAGTGAGGGGAGCACAGATACGCAGTATTTT	CASSEGSTDTQYF
TRBV7-6	TRBJ2-7	TRBD2	-	TGTGCCAGCAGCTCAAGCATAGGAGCGGGATACGAGCAGTACTTC	CASSSSIGAGYEQYF
TRBV10-1	TRBJ2-2	-	-	TGCGCCAGCAGTGTGAGCCCTTTAGCGGGGGAGCTGTTTTTT	CASSVSPLAGELFF
TRBV5-4	TRBJ2-3	TRBD2	-	TGTGCCAGCAGCTTCCAGGGCGGGGGGGCAGATACGCAGTATTTT	CASSFQGGGADTQYF
TRBV27	TRBJ1-1	-	-	TGTGCCAGCAGTGGATTGGGAACTGAAGCTTTCTTT	CASSGLGTEAFF
TRBV7-9	TRBJ1-1	-	-	TGTGCCAGCAGCTTATTTCGGACTGAAGCTTTCTTT	CASSLFRTEAFF
TRBV13	TRBJ2-2	-	-	TGTGCCAGCAGCTCACCCCTAGAACGGGGGAATACCGGGGAGCTGTTTTTT	CASSSPLERGNTGELFF
TRBV9	TRBJ2-6	TRBD2	-	TGTGCCAGCAGCTCCTCAGGGGCTAGCGGGAGTAGGACTGGGGCCAACGTCCTGACTTTC	CASSSSGASGSRTGANVLTF
TRBV9	TRBJ2-2	TRBD2	-	TGTGCCAGCAGCGCTCCGGGACTAGCGGGGACAAACACCGGGGAGCTGTTTTTT	CASSAPGLAGTNTGELFF
TRBV5-6	TRBJ2-3	-	-	TGTGCCAGCAGCCCTGGGCCGGGGGCAGATACGCAGTATTTT	CASSPGPGADTQYF